The subject of this entry is one T cell receptor beta chain. These data come from a study of cytomegalovirus exposure and HLA in healthy donors. TCRdb's copy holds only in-frame clones and misses some; the assay was immunoSEQ multiplex PCR. The table records 100,000 to 150,000 clones, over 90% of them present only once. V was clipped by 5 bases and J by 7 bases; unmatched bases: 3. Germline values: CDR1 MNHEY, CDR2 SVGAGI. This CDR3 is built from 13 residues. This TCR was recovered from a woman between 18 and 30 years old in good health and CMV-seronegative. The sample was PBMCs. The chain recombines TRBV6-5 with TRBJ1-1, with TRBD1 identical over 11 bases. CDR3: CASSRDRGNEAFF. The DNA for the CDR3 is TGTGCCAGCAGTCGGGACAGGGGGAATGAAGCTTTCTTT.